These 5 T cell receptor beta chains came from one sample sequenced in a study of neurological immune-mediated disorders. Time point here: longitudinal time-point 2. TCRdb reprocessed the 5' RACE reads via MiXCR and lists one record per CDR3 protein. The sample yields some 60,000 distinct CDR3 sequences, around 10% seen once. Source material: PBMCs. These receptors came from a man aged 25 to 40 in good health.

This clonotype was detected many times. This rearrangement joins TRBV14 to TRBJ2-7; tentative D call: TRBD2 (7 bases). Trimming cost V 5 bases and J 2 bases, with 16 bases left between them. From germline, CDR1 is SGHDN and CDR2 FVKESK. The CDR3 has 15 amino acids. The CDR3 sequence: CASSRGGSGTYEQYF. CDR3 DNA: TGTGCCAGCAGCAGGGGGGGTAGCGGTACCTACGAGCAGTACTTC.

The CDR3 here is CASSQEEWAQYF. The CDR3 region has the DNA TGTGCCAGCAGCCAAGAGGAGTGGGCGCAGTATTTT. The chain joins TRBV4-2 to TRBJ2-3; D call uncertain. The germline V gene has CDR1 LGHNA and CDR2 YNFKEQ. Trimming took 0 bases from V and 10 from J, leaving 8 bases between them. The CDR3 length is 12 residues.

At least ten counts were recorded for this clonotype. The chain combines TRBV20-1 with TRBJ2-2; D unresolved. The CDR3 runs 11 residues. V shed 3 bases and J shed 8 bases, with 7 bases lying between them. Germline V lookup: CDR1 DFQATT, CDR2 SNEGSKA (reference sequence). CDR3: CSASSAGELFF. CDR3 DNA: TGCAGTGCTAGCTCTGCGGGGGAGCTGTTTTTT.

The sample holds many counts of this clonotype. The rearrangement joins TRBV6-2 or TRBV6-3 to TRBJ2-1; 7 positions agree with TRBD2. The trim removed 1 base at V and 7 bases at J, leaving 4 bases unmatched. The CDR3 has 14 amino acids. Germline-derived CDR1 and CDR2 are MNHEY and SVGEGT. In DNA form, the CDR3 reads TGTGCCAGCAGTTACTTGGGAGGGAGAAATGAGCAGTTCTTC. Encoded protein: CASSYLGGRNEQFF.

Many counts were recorded for this clonotype. The chain recombines TRBV7-9 with TRBJ2-7; 8 bases map to TRBD1. This CDR3 contains 14 residues. The junction had 6 bases not matched to a gene; V was cut back by 3 bases and J by 5 bases. Germline CDR1 and CDR2: SEHNR and FQNEAQ (reference sequence). The CDR3 sequence is CASSLRQGRNEQYF. Here the CDR3 DNA reads TGTGCCAGCAGCTTGAGACAGGGGAGGAACGAGCAGTACTTC.